Shown below are 8 T cell receptor beta chains from a single sample sequenced in a study of cytomegalovirus exposure and HLA in healthy donors. Primers: 60 Vbeta forward and 13 Jbeta reverse. Here immunoSEQ multiplex PCR was the method, and the copy in TCRdb shows in-frame clones only, minus some. The table has around 140,000 clones, over 60% seen once. The material sequenced was PBMCs. The receptors derive from a man aged 40-49 years in good health and CMV-seropositive.

V gene TRBV5-6 combines with J gene TRBJ1-1; 10 bases match TRBD1. After removal of 4 bases from V and 6 bases from J, the junction contained 15 bases not matched to a gene. The CDR3 has 17 amino acids. The germline CDR1 and CDR2 sequences are SGHDT and YYEEEE. CDR3 amino acids: CASSGWTGGRLGPEAFF. CDR3 bases: TGTGCCAGCAGCGGTTGGACAGGGGGGAGGCTGGGGCCTGAAGCTTTCTTT.

This clone was counted only a few times. The V call is TRBV11-2, the J call TRBJ1-4; weak D call: TRBD1 (6 bases). Germline CDR1 SGHAT, CDR2 FQNNGV. There are 16 residues in the CDR3. With 10 bases removed from V and 1 base from J, the gap between germline ends came to 19 bases. CDR3: CATRSLTGRTNEKLFF. CDR3 sequence (DNA): TGTGCCACCAGATCATTAACAGGGAGAACTAATGAAAAACTGTTTTTT. The whole variable domain, remainder taken from reference TRBV11-2 and TRBJ1-4, is EAGVAQSPRYKIIEKRQSVAFWCNPISGHATLYWYQQILGQGPKLLIQFQNNGVVDDSQLPKDRFSAERLKGVDSTLKIQPAKLEDSAVYLCATRSLTGRTNEKLFFGSGTQLSVL.

The chain uses TRBV11-2 and TRBJ2-7; 10 bases are shared with TRBD2. The germline V gene has CDR1 SGHAT and CDR2 FQNNGV. Losses at the gene ends were 1 base for V and 5 bases for J; bases not matched to a gene: 5. The CDR3 length is 15 residues. The CDR3, as DNA: TGTGCCAGCAGCTTAGTAGCGGGAGGTGAAAACGAGCAGTACTTC. It specifies CASSLVAGGENEQYF.

This chain joins TRBV15 and TRBJ2-1; tentatively, D is TRBD2 (5 bases). The CDR3 length is 13 residues. The V gene's germline CDR1 is LNHNV and CDR2 YYDKDF (reference sequence). V dropped 0 bases and J dropped 8 bases, with 8 bases sitting between them. CDR3 sequence (DNA): TGTGCCACCAGCAGAGATACCGGGGATGAGCAGTTCTTC. Amino acids: CATSRDTGDEQFF. The full variable domain, rest sourced from reference TRBV15 and TRBJ2-1, is DAMVIQNPRYQVTQFGKPVTLSCSQTLNHNVMYWYQQKSSQAPKLLFHYYDKDFNNEADTPDNFQSRRPNTSFCFLDIRSPGLGDTAMYLCATSRDTGDEQFFGPGTRLTVL.

The V and J genes are TRBV2 and TRBJ1-4, with D tentatively TRBD1 (5 bases). V was clipped by 3 bases and J by 1 base, with 12 bases between them. CDR1 and CDR2 from the germline V gene are SNHLY and FYNNEI. The CDR3 spans 16 residues. The CDR3 nucleotides are TGTGCCAGCAGTGATCCAAGGGGCAGAACTAATGAAAAACTGTTTTTT. Protein sequence: CASSDPRGRTNEKLFF.

V is TRBV7-7 and J is TRBJ2-5, with D possibly TRBD2 on 6 matching bases. The assigned J gene may be wrong: the sequence end matches TRBJ2-7 better. Germline CDR1 SSHAT, CDR2 FNYEAQ (reference sequence). The CDR3 runs to 13 residues. The CDR3 loop is CASSSEVEGEQYF. The CDR3 DNA reads as TGTGCCAGCAGCTCCGAGGTGGAGGGCGAGCAGTACTTC.

The CDR3 sequence is CASSAEALAVHVPGQVGYTF. The CDR3 nucleotides are TGTGCCAGCTCCGCCGAAGCCCTAGCCGTCCACGTACCGGGACAGGTTGGCTACACCTTC. The chain links TRBV27 to TRBJ1-2; TRBD1 agrees at 8 bases. Per germline, CDR1 MNHEY and CDR2 SMNVEV (reference sequence). The V segment lost 8 bases and the J segment 7 bases; nucleotides outside the gene matches: 30. The CDR3 covers 20 residues.

V usage is TRBV7-2 and J usage is TRBJ2-3, with 9 bases aligning to TRBD2. Germline CDR1 and CDR2: SGHTA and FQGNSA. CDR3 size: 15 residues. V lost 1 base, J lost 8 bases, and 7 bases stayed unmatched. CDR3 sequence: CASSLGRSSGGTQYF. In DNA, the CDR3 is TGTGCCAGCAGCTTAGGGAGGAGTAGCGGGGGTACGCAGTATTTT. Complete variable domain (other parts from reference TRBV7-2 and TRBJ2-3): GAGVSQSPSNKVTEKGKDVELRCDPISGHTALYWYRQSLGQGLEFLIYFQGNSAPDKSGLPSDRFSAERTGGSVSTLTIQRTQQEDSAVYLCASSLGRSSGGTQYFGPGTRLTVL.